The 17 T cell receptor beta chains in this list originate from one sample, sequenced in a study of cytomegalovirus exposure and HLA in healthy donors. 13 Jbeta primers and 60 Vbeta primers were used for the PCR. Sequencing was performed with immunoSEQ multiplex PCR; in TCRdb, only in-frame clones are kept and a portion is missing. Of under 200,000 clones listed, approximately 80% were seen once; the top ten hold around 6.6%. Material for sequencing was PBMCs. The receptors come from a male donor in good health and CMV-seropositive.

DNA of the CDR3: TGTGCCAGTTGGCAGGGGAACCCAAGCCCTTATGGCTACACCTTC. Translation: CASWQGNPSPYGYTF. The chain combines TRBV6-1 with TRBJ1-2, with D tentatively TRBD1 (6 bases). Germline CDR1 is MNHNS and CDR2 is SASEGT. V was trimmed by 9 bases and J by 5 bases, leaving 22 bases between them. The length of the CDR3 is 15 residues.

The rearrangement uses TRBV11-1 and TRBJ1-1; 7 nucleotides align to TRBD1. Germline loops: CDR1 SGHAT, CDR2 FQDESV (reference sequence). V lost 6 bases, J lost 7 bases, and 8 bases stayed unmatched. There are 13 residues in the CDR3. In DNA, the CDR3 is TGTGCCAGCAGTCCCCCTGACAGGGTTGAAGCTTTCTTT. Its protein product is CASSPPDRVEAFF.

V usage is TRBV6-1 and J usage is TRBJ1-1, with 8 bases lining up with TRBD1. Germline-derived CDR1 and CDR2 are MNHNS and SASEGT. The length of the CDR3 is 15 residues. The junction had 7 bases not matched to a gene; V was cut back by 5 bases and J by 2 bases. The chain's CDR3 is CASSLRTGSNTEAFF. The CDR3 DNA reads TGTGCCAGCAGTCTACGGACAGGGAGTAACACTGAAGCTTTCTTT.

The V gene is TRBV6-5, the J gene TRBJ1-1; no reliable D call. Trimming took off 2 bases at V and 1 base at J, with 5 bases between the two ends. Germline V CDR1 and CDR2: MNHEY, SVGAGI. The CDR3 has 13 residues. The CDR3 DNA is TGTGCCAGCAGTTACGAGGCGAACACTGAAGCTTTCTTT. Amino acid sequence: CASSYEANTEAFF.

The V and J genes are TRBV13 and TRBJ2-1; 7 nucleotides match TRBD1. The CDR3 length is 14 residues. V lost 5 bases and J lost 4; bases outside the gene matches: 5. Looked up from germline, CDR1 is PRHDT and CDR2 is FYEKMQ (reference sequence). For the CDR3, the DNA is TGTGCCAGCAGCCCACCGGGACAGTACAATGAGCAGTTCTTC. It encodes CASSPPGQYNEQFF.

The rearrangement links TRBV2 to TRBJ2-1; perhaps TRBD2 as D (5 bases). Deletions cut 1 base from V and 0 bases from J, with 7 bases between. Germline lookup yields CDR1 SNHLY and CDR2 FYNNEI. The CDR3 loop spans 15 amino acids. The CDR3 region is CASSEDGSSYNEQFF. CDR3 coding DNA: TGTGCCAGCAGTGAAGATGGGAGCTCCTACAATGAGCAGTTCTTC.

The chain uses TRBV30 and TRBJ2-5, with D possibly matching TRBD1 (6 bases). This CDR3 spans 13 amino acids. Per germline, CDR1 GTSNPN and CDR2 SVGIG (reference sequence). V was trimmed by 3 bases and J by 2 bases, leaving 10 bases between them. CDR3 bases: TGTGCCTGGAGCCAGGGGTCTCAAGAGACCCAGTACTTC. This translates into CAWSQGSQETQYF.

A remark on this clone: Other DNA variants within this sample encode the same CDR3. The chain employs TRBV7-8 and TRBJ2-1, with TRBD2 matching 9 bases. Trimming took 4 bases from V and 8 from J; bases not matched to a gene: 15. The CDR3 is made up of 17 amino acids. Germline CDR1 reads SGHVS; CDR2 reads FQNEAQ. This chain's CDR3 is CASSSLVTSGPSHEQFF. In DNA, the CDR3 is TGTGCCAGCAGCTCGTTGGTGACTAGCGGCCCCTCTCATGAGCAGTTCTTC.

The chain is built from TRBV27 and TRBJ2-2; TRBD1 agrees at 10 bases. With 6 bases clipped from V and 6 bases from J, the junction kept 4 bases outside the gene matches. This CDR3 comprises 14 residues. The V gene's germline CDR1 is MNHEY and CDR2 SMNVEV (reference sequence). CDR3 coding DNA: TGTGCCAGCAGCGACAGGGGGCTGCCCGGGGAGCTGTTTTTT. The encoded protein is CASSDRGLPGELFF.

V and J are TRBV11-2 and TRBJ1-5, with 8 bases lining up with TRBD1. V lost 5 bases and J lost 11; bases outside the gene matches: 8. Per the germline V gene, CDR1 is SGHAT and CDR2 is FQNNGV. The CDR3 consists of 13 residues. CDR3 residues: CASSLDREWTQHF. The CDR3 nucleotides read TGTGCCAGCAGCCTGGACAGGGAATGGACCCAGCATTTT.

This chain joins TRBV7-2 and TRBJ2-3; TRBD1 agrees at 7 bases. With 4 bases clipped from V and 2 bases from J, the junction kept 6 bases outside the gene matches. Germline V gives CDR1 SGHTA, CDR2 FQGNSA. The CDR3 runs to 15 residues. In nucleotides, the CDR3 is TGTGCCAGCAGCTCCACAGGGGCACACACAGATACGCAGTATTTT. This sequence encodes CASSSTGAHTDTQYF.

This chain connects TRBV7-9 to TRBJ1-1; tentative D call: TRBD1 (6 bases). This CDR3 contains 14 residues. The V end lost 3 bases, the J end lost 0 bases, and 8 bases lay between the germline ends. Germline V CDR1 and CDR2: SEHNR, FQNEAQ (reference sequence). CDR3 residues: CASSLDSMNTEAFF. CDR3 coding DNA: TGTGCCAGCAGCTTGGACAGCATGAACACTGAAGCTTTCTTT.

The chain recombines TRBV7-2 with TRBJ2-5; a weak D match, TRBD1 (6 bases). Near its end, the DNA agrees better with TRBJ2-7, so the J call may be wrong. CDR3 length: 14 residues. Germline assignment: CDR1 SGHTA and CDR2 FQGNSA. The CDR3 DNA reads TGTGCCAGCAGCTTTAACAGGGTTGGAAACGAGCAGTACTTC. Translation gives CASSFNRVGNEQYF.

The rearrangement joins TRBV7-9 to TRBJ1-1; 7 bases fit TRBD1. V dropped 3 bases and J dropped 4; count of bases not matched to a gene: 5. The CDR3 loop spans 14 amino acids. Looked up from germline, CDR1 is SEHNR and CDR2 is FQNEAQ (reference sequence). CDR3 amino acids: CASSFRQGGTEAFF. The DNA for the CDR3 is TGTGCCAGCAGCTTTAGGCAGGGGGGCACTGAAGCTTTCTTT.

This chain connects TRBV19 to TRBJ2-7; the D gene is possibly TRBD1 (5 bases). The CDR3 length is 13 residues. Germline V lookup: CDR1 LNHDA, CDR2 SQIVND (reference sequence). The germline V and J ends were trimmed by 5 bases and 1 base, with 9 bases remaining between them. The CDR3 DNA reads TGTGCCAGTAGTCCTACAGGTTCCTACGAGCAGTACTTC. This encodes CASSPTGSYEQYF.

This clone was recorded a few times. The rearrangement links TRBV5-4 to TRBJ1-2, with 8 bases fitting TRBD1. This CDR3 contains 17 residues. Looked up from germline, CDR1 is SGHNT and CDR2 is YYREEE (reference sequence). Trimming removed 0 bases from V and 1 base from J; junction bases left unmatched: 8. Here the CDR3 reads CASSLGQGAFFNYGYTF. The DNA of the CDR3 is TGTGCCAGCAGCTTGGGGCAGGGGGCCTTTTTTAACTATGGCTACACCTTC.

J is TRBJ2-7 and V is TRBV6-5, with 7 positions matching TRBD1. Per germline, CDR1 MNHEY and CDR2 SVGAGI. The CDR3 contains 14 residues. V shed 5 bases and J 5 bases; nucleotides not matched to a gene: 9. CDR3 sequence reads: CASSRLQGDHEQYF. CDR3 in DNA: TGTGCCAGCAGTCGGCTGCAGGGGGACCACGAGCAGTACTTC.